This note documents a single T cell receptor (beta chain) sequence. The data are from a study of blood T cell repertoires in COVID-19. The CDR3 has 13 amino acids. V trimming: 6 bases; J trimming: 4 bases; junction bases outside the gene matches: 4. Germline V gives CDR1 SGHTA, CDR2 FQGNSA. Profiling relied on immunoSEQ multiplex PCR, and the TCRdb table lists in-frame clones only, not all of them. Altogether some 240,000 clones are present, about four fifths being singletons, with the ten largest covering 7.5%. The chain links TRBV7-2 to TRBJ2-5; TRBD2 matches 8 bases. Specimen: peripheral blood. This TCR came from a woman older than 75 with COVID-19, enrolled during active disease. CDR3 amino acids: CASSLGLAETQYF. CDR3 DNA sequence: TGTGCCAGCAGTCTCGGACTAGCAGAGACCCAGTACTTC.